This T cell receptor beta chain was retrieved from a study of CD8+ T cells in alopecia areata. For the study at large: Patients received oral tofacitinib, 5 to 10 mg twice daily, for moderate-to-severe alopecia areata.

RNA was isolated and reverse transcribed to cDNA, the sequencing template. Method: immunoSEQ multiplex PCR; TCRdb's copy keeps in-frame clones and lacks some. The table lists more than 200,000 clones, roughly two thirds of them singletons, with approximately 1.2% in the top ten. The CDR3 length is 13 residues. The germline CDR1 and CDR2 sequences are SGHTA and FQGNSA. V was shortened by 7 bases and J by 5 bases, with 9 bases between the two germline ends. J is TRBJ1-6 and V is TRBV7-2; D unclear. The material sequenced was CD4+ T cells sorted from blood, taken at week 0. The TCR was taken from a human donor with alopecia areata. CDR3 residues: CASTPFHNSPLHF. The CDR3 coding sequence is TGTGCCAGCACTCCCTTCCATAATTCACCCCTCCACTTT.